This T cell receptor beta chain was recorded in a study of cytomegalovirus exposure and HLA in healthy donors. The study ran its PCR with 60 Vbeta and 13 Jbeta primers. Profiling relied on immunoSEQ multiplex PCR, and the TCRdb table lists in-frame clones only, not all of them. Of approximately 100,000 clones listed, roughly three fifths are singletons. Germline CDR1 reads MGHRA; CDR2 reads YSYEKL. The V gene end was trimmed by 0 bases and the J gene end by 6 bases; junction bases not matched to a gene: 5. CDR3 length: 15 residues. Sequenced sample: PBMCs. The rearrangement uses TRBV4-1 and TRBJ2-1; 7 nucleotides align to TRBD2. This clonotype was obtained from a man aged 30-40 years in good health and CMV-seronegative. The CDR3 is CASSQEAGRANEQFF. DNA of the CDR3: TGCGCCAGCAGCCAAGAAGCGGGGCGCGCCAATGAGCAGTTCTTC.